The count of the clone carrying this T cell receptor (beta chain) is one. The source of the sample is a study of cytotoxic CD8 clonotypes in ibrutinib-treated CLL. The V end was cut by 5 bases, the J end by 0 bases, with 7 bases between. Germline V lookup: CDR1 LNHDA, CDR2 SQIVND (reference sequence). CDR3 length: 13 residues. Clones were sequenced by immunoSEQ multiplex PCR, and TCRdb holds only the in-frame ones, with some missing. Found here are around 250,000 clones, less than 75% of them singletons; the top ten hold 15%. The receptor's source is a human donor with chronic lymphocytic leukemia. The chain couples TRBV19 to TRBJ1-1; D unresolved. This material consisted of PBMCs, taken after 24 months of ibrutinib treatment. The CDR3 sequence is CASSFSVNTEAFF. CDR3 sequence (DNA): TGTGCCAGTAGTTTCTCGGTGAACACTGAAGCTTTCTTT.